This T cell receptor (beta chain) was captured in a study of T cell responses to AZD1222 COVID-19 vaccine. Findings and caveats of the study: Rises in breadth and depth of Spike-specific TCRs came after two AZD1222 doses. Repertoires in all cases were sampled only once the peak T cell response had passed. Clonal diversity may have been underestimated in mostly white British donors.

Details on this clone: Its target is not known.

V was clipped by 7 bases and J by 4 bases; unmatched bases: 7. This CDR3 contains 14 residues. Germline CDR1 reads SGHRS; CDR2 reads YFSETQ. Here immunoSEQ multiplex PCR was the method, and the copy in TCRdb shows in-frame clones only, minus some. The profile covers fewer than 150,000 clones, with 70% to 90% appearing a single time and about 9.9% taken by the ten largest. The chain combines TRBV5-1 with TRBJ2-2; 7 nucleotides agree with TRBD1. The clonotype originates from an adult who received the AZD1222 COVID-19 vaccine. This specimen consisted of peripheral blood, obtained 28 days after the second AZD1222 dose. This chain's CDR3 is CASCPTGTTGELFF. The CDR3 nucleotides read TGCGCCAGCTGCCCGACAGGGACCACCGGGGAGCTGTTTTTT. Full variable domain (remainder filled in from reference TRBV5-1 and TRBJ2-2): KAGVTQTPRYLIKTRGQQVTLSCSPISGHRSVSWYQQTPGQGLQFLFEYFSETQRNKGNFPGRFSGRQFSNSRSEMNVSTLELGDSALYLCASCPTGTTGELFFGEGSRLTVL.